This record covers a single T cell receptor beta chain. Its antigen is undetermined. The data were obtained in a study of long-term antiretroviral therapy in people with HIV. Study-level points and caveats: Blood dating 2004 to 2017 may reflect older ART regimens. Upon ART, diversity increased but remained lower than transplant donor controls.

Researchers report immunoSEQ v3.0 was run at survey level. For each individual sample, sequencing targeted about 40,000-55,000 T-cell genomes. Profiled with immunoSEQ multiplex PCR; TCRdb holds only in-frame clones, not every one. The repertoire holds 15,000 to 20,000 clones, with about 78% as singletons. The CDR3 covers 16 residues. Germline CDR1 is SGHDN and CDR2 is FVKESK. Germline trimming cut 0 bases from V and 6 bases from J; bases unmatched to any gene: 8. Every donor had one or more pre-ART and two or more post-ART PBMC samples. The clonotype was recovered from a woman aged 50 to 60 with HIV. This chain joins TRBV14 and TRBJ1-2, with TRBD1 identical over 9 bases. This material consisted of unsorted PBMCs, taken 0.3 years after starting antiretroviral therapy. CDR3 amino acids: CASSQDGTGYNHGYTF. CDR3 DNA sequence: TGTGCCAGCAGCCAAGATGGGACAGGGTACAATCATGGCTACACCTTC.